The clone carrying this T cell receptor (beta chain) was counted many times. The antigen remains undetermined. Trimming shortened V by 4 bases and J by 4 bases, and 10 bases separated the two germline ends. The CDR3 spans 13 residues. Germline lookup yields CDR1 MGHRA and CDR2 YSYEKL. The data were obtained in a study of Graves' ophthalmopathy and Graves' hyperthyroidism. Overall study context: Investigators collected peripheral blood at initial diagnosis, before any treatment was given. Overall study findings and caveats: Ophthalmopathy progression cases were predicted by the model with roughly 70% sensitivity and 72.22% specificity.

Amplification of TCR beta CDR3 regions used RNA transcripts. First-round RT-PCR with HTBI primers preceded a second-round multiplex PCR. TCRdb processed the multiplex PCR reads anew with MiXCR; each CDR3 protein has one entry. The sample lists roughly 500,000 distinct CDR3 sequences; about an eighth were seen once. Ophthalmopathy donors were characterized by moderate-to-severe activity, CAS of at least 3, NOSPECS of at least 4, and duration under 3 months. Patients were left out if they had other autoimmune diseases, uncontrolled infections, pregnancy or lactation. The TCR comes from a woman between 25 and 40 years old with Graves' ophthalmopathy. The source material was blood. This chain connects TRBV4-1 to TRBJ1-2; perhaps TRBD1 as D (5 bases). The CDR3 region is CASSPRVSYGYTF. For the CDR3, the DNA is TGCGCCAGCAGCCCCAGGGTTAGCTATGGCTACACCTTC.